The clone carrying this T cell receptor (beta chain) has just one count. Its antigen is not known. Germline CDR1 reads SGHNT; CDR2 reads YENEEA. The junction had 5 bases not matched to a gene; V was cut back by 4 bases and J by 2 bases. CDR3 length equals 15 residues. The sample belongs to a study of cytomegalovirus exposure and HLA in healthy donors. Turning to the study itself: HLA-typed donors were the source of tens of millions of unique TCRs, which an early data release held. Study conclusions and caveats: Most likely, a cluster of highly shared sequence variants arose as a sequencing artifact.

The study ran its PCR with 60 Vbeta and 13 Jbeta primers. Data came from immunoSEQ multiplex PCR; TCRdb stores just in-frame clones and leaves some out. The table shows some 91,000 clones, with around four fifths occurring only once. The TCR was taken from a man aged 35 to 55 in good health and CMV-seropositive. The source material was PBMCs. This chain connects TRBV11-3 to TRBJ2-3; the match to TRBD2 covers 8 bases. In DNA form, the CDR3 reads TGTGCCAGCAGCTCGGGACTAGTGGACACAGATACGCAGTATTTT. Translation: CASSSGLVDTDTQYF.